This T cell receptor beta chain is drawn from a study of T cell repertoires in cytomegalovirus infection. Study-wide points: Within the response measured ex vivo, HLA-C-restricted CMV-specific TCR beta clonotypes were dominant.

As regards this clonotype: No antigen is known for it.

Using its own MiXCR run on the reads, TCRdb lists one record per CDR3 protein. The profile shows around 740,000 distinct CDR3 sequences, 35% of them singletons. Trimming shortened V by 2 bases and J by 1 base, and 10 bases separated the two germline ends. CDR3 length equals 15 residues. Germline CDR1 reads MDHEN; CDR2 reads SYDVKM. The sequence was collected from a human donor in good health (CMV status not recorded). Some clones in this sample may be carry-over from other donors' samples. Sequenced material: PBMCs. The genes are TRBV28 and TRBJ2-3; maybe TRBD1 (6 bases). The CDR3 DNA sequence: TGTGCCAGCAGTTTAACAGGGCCCGGCACAGATACGCAGTATTTT. It encodes CASSLTGPGTDTQYF.